The rows below give T cell receptor beta chains drawn from one sample of a study of response to subunit inactivated influenza vaccine. TCRdb redid the calling of the RT-PCR reads with MiXCR, one entry per CDR3 protein. The data contain 650,000 to 700,000 distinct CDR3 sequences, about 15% of them seen just once; the ten biggest clones take up roughly 10%. The sample here was PBMCs from blood, taken 11 to 12 days after vaccination. The receptors stem from a middle-aged man who received an inactivated influenza vaccine. CDR3s include the opening cysteine and the closing phenylalanine or tryptophan. The D gene is left open where the match is weak. The size field is filled for only some rows; it gives once, few, many or a size class.

.,many,TRBV6-2/TRBV6-3,TRBJ2-1,TGTGCCACCCTATTTTCCGGGGGAGTCGCCTACAATGAGCAGTTCTTC,CATLFSGGVAYNEQFF
.,few,TRBV6-5,TRBJ1-5,TGTGCCAGCAGTTACGGGGGAATGGTCTGGGTTCAGCATTTT,CASSYGGMVWVQHF
.,few,TRBV10-2,TRBJ2-7,TGCGCCACCCGAGACGGGAACGAGCAGTACTTC,CATRDGNEQYF
TRBD1,few,TRBV7-9,TRBJ2-1,TGTGCCAGCAGCCCTGGACAGGTGGGGATCAATGAGCAGTTCTTC,CASSPGQVGINEQFF
TRBD2,few,TRBV29-1,TRBJ2-1,TGCAGCGTTCTCCTGACTAGCGGCAGCTCCTACAATGAGCAGTTCTTC,CSVLLTSGSSYNEQFF
.,once,TRBV21-1,TRBJ2-1,TGTGCCACCCACAGGGGCGATGAGCAGTTCTTC,CATHRGDEQFF
TRBD2,many,TRBV12-3/TRBV12-4,TRBJ2-5,TGTGCCAGCAGTACCCGGGGGGGCAGGGAGACCCAGTACTTC,CASSTRGGRETQYF
.,.,TRBV20-1,TRBJ2-7,TGCAGTGCCCAGAGGGGGGCCGACTACGAGCAGTACTTC,CSAQRGADYEQYF
TRBD2,.,TRBV20-1,TRBJ2-1,TGCAGTGCTAGAGGGTCATTTAGCGGGAGAGGTAATGAGCAGTTCTTC,CSARGSFSGRGNEQFF
TRBD2,few,TRBV10-3,TRBJ2-7,TGTGCCATCGGGACTAGCGGGAGGGGAGAGCAGTACTTC,CAIGTSGRGEQYF
.,few,TRBV4-2,TRBJ1-2,TGTGCCAGCAGCCAAGAAGGGGCAGGGTATGGCTATGGCTACACCTTC,CASSQEGAGYGYGYTF
.,.,TRBV27,TRBJ1-1,TGTGCCAGCAGTAGCCCCGGTTCCACTGAATCTTTCTTT,CASSSPGSTESFF
TRBD1,.,TRBV12-3/TRBV12-4,TRBJ1-2,TGTGCCAGCAGTTTGAGGGGACAGGAGGGCTACACCTTC,CASSLRGQEGYTF
.,few,TRBV5-1,TRBJ1-2,TGCGCCAGCAGCTTGGAGCAGAAAGGCTATGGCTACACCTTC,CASSLEQKGYGYTF
.,few,TRBV12-3/TRBV12-4,TRBJ1-5,TGTGCCAGCGGTCCCGACAGGAAAAATCAGCCCCAGCATTTT,CASGPDRKNQPQHF
.,many,TRBV5-1,TRBJ2-7,TGCGCCAGCAGCTTAAGGGGTTTAACCTACGAGCAGTACTTC,CASSLRGLTYEQYF
TRBD1,once,TRBV6-2/TRBV6-3,TRBJ2-1,TGTGCCAGCGAGTCAACAGGGGGGCGGTACAATGAGCAGTTCTTC,CASESTGGRYNEQFF
TRBD2,many,TRBV5-1,TRBJ2-3,TGCGCCAGCAGCTTGGCCGGAAGAAGCGGGGGCTATTTT,CASSLAGRSGGYF
TRBD2,.,TRBV5-5,TRBJ2-1,TGTGCCAGCAACATAGCGGGAGGCCACAATGAGCAGTTCTTC,CASNIAGGHNEQFF
TRBD2,.,TRBV7-9,TRBJ2-1,TGTGCCAGCAGCAACGGACTAGCGGGAAGGAATGAGCAGTTCTTC,CASSNGLAGRNEQFF
.,.,TRBV5-6,TRBJ2-1,TGTGCCAGCAGCTTGGCGGGGGCCGCCAAGGGGGATAACTACAATGAGCAGTTCTTC,CASSLAGAAKGDNYNEQFF
.,few,TRBV11-2,TRBJ2-1,TGTGCCAGCAGCACCCCGGACGGCGGAATCAGCTCCTACAATGAGCAGTTCTTC,CASSTPDGGISSYNEQFF
TRBD2,.,TRBV20-1,TRBJ2-1,TGCAGTGCTAGGAAGAGTAGCGGGTACAATGAGCAGTTCTTC,CSARKSSGYNEQFF
TRBD1,.,TRBV4-1,TRBJ2-1,TGCGCCAGCAGCCTGGACAGGGGGGGCGCCTACAATGAGCAGTTCTTC,CASSLDRGGAYNEQFF
.,.,TRBV2,TRBJ2-6,TGTGCCAGCAGTGCCGGGGGCTCTGGGGCCAACGTCCTGACTTTC,CASSAGGSGANVLTF
.,.,TRBV10-3,TRBJ1-5,TGTGCCATCAGTGGTTCCAGACTCACGCAGCCCCAGCATTTT,CAISGSRLTQPQHF
TRBD1,few,TRBV28,TRBJ2-4,TGTGCCAGCCGGGCCAGGGGGTTCAAAAACATTCAGTACTTC,CASRARGFKNIQYF
.,few,TRBV7-9,TRBJ2-7,TGTGCCAGCAGCTTAGCTGCGGGCGAGCAGTACTTC,CASSLAAGEQYF
.,few,TRBV7-2,TRBJ2-7,TGTGCCAGCAGCTTTTTACAGTTCTACGAGCAGTACTTC,CASSFLQFYEQYF